This entry lists 11 T cell receptor beta chains sequenced from one sample in a study of cytomegalovirus exposure and HLA in healthy donors. This PCR relied on a set of 60 Vbeta primers and 13 Jbeta primers. Sequenced by immunoSEQ multiplex PCR; TCRdb stores in-frame clones only, minus some. The sample consists of approximately 160,000 clones, 75% to 90% of them appearing once. Sequencing was done on a sample of PBMCs. The receptors derive from a girl aged 2-10 years in good health and CMV-seropositive.

The V gene is TRBV28, the J gene TRBJ2-7, with 11 nucleotides matching TRBD2. CDR3 length: 15 residues. Germline V gene data show CDR1 as MDHEN and CDR2 as SYDVKM. The junction had 9 bases not matched to a gene; V was cut back by 8 bases and J by 3 bases. This CDR3 is CASAQTSGDFYEQYF. The CDR3 bases are TGTGCCAGCGCACAGACTAGCGGGGATTTCTACGAGCAGTACTTC.

The chain carries TRBV19 and TRBJ2-7, with 10 bases fitting TRBD1. The CDR3 runs to 13 residues. Per the germline V gene, CDR1 is LNHDA and CDR2 is SQIVND (reference sequence). J gave up 4 bases and V 6 bases, and 3 bases lay outside the gene matches. In nucleotides, the CDR3 is TGTGCCAGTAGCTCGGGACAGGGGTACGAGCAGTACTTC. It is translated as CASSSGQGYEQYF.

This sequence joins TRBV11-2 and TRBJ1-2; tentatively, D is TRBD1 (6 bases). CDR1 SGHAT and CDR2 FQNNGV come from the germline V gene. The CDR3 covers 15 residues. The V and J ends lost 1 base and 4 bases respectively, with 13 bases between them. This CDR3 reads CASSLVVDRPYGYTF. CDR3 bases: TGTGCCAGCAGCTTAGTAGTCGACAGGCCCTATGGCTACACCTTC.

The chain combines TRBV7-9 with TRBJ1-3, with D possibly matching TRBD1 (5 bases). The germline gives CDR1 SEHNR, CDR2 FQNEAQ (reference sequence). Trimming cost V 2 bases and J 0 bases, with 11 bases left between them. The length of the CDR3 is 16 residues. The CDR3 bases are TGTGCCAGCAGCTTAACATACAGGTACTCTGGAAACACCATATATTTT. It encodes CASSLTYRYSGNTIYF.

V usage is TRBV4-2 and J usage is TRBJ2-7, with TRBD2 matching over 9 bases. Unmatched junction bases numbered 7, after V lost 0 bases and J lost 1 base. Per germline, CDR1 LGHNA and CDR2 YNFKEQ. CDR3 length equals 17 residues. CDR3 sequence: CASSQDLAGGSSYEQYF. The CDR3 nucleotides are TGTGCCAGCAGCCAAGATTTGGCGGGAGGGTCTTCCTACGAGCAGTACTTC.

This chain connects TRBV30 to TRBJ1-2, with D perhaps TRBD1 (5 bases). V was cut by 0 bases and J by 4 bases, with 15 bases left in between. The CDR3 length is 15 residues. CDR1 and CDR2 (germline): GTSNPN, SVGIG (reference sequence). The CDR3 loop reads CAWSVLTVYIYGYTF. In DNA form, the CDR3 reads TGTGCCTGGAGTGTACTGACAGTTTACATCTATGGCTACACCTTC.

The gene calls are TRBV7-3 and TRBJ1-1; D remains ambiguous. Germline lookup yields CDR1 SGHTA and CDR2 FQGTGA. Trimming removed 1 base at V and 5 bases at J, with 11 bases between. CDR3 length: 14 amino acids. DNA for the CDR3: TGTGCCAGCAGCTTAATGGAGGGTTGGACTGAAGCTTTCTTT. Protein: CASSLMEGWTEAFF.

As to this clone: The CDR3 does not close with the conserved phenylalanine or tryptophan, likely indicating a read error. This sequence joins TRBV25-1 and TRBJ2-7, with D maybe TRBD2 (5 bases). Germline V gene sequence: CDR1 MGHDK, CDR2 SYGVNS. V lost 2 bases and J lost 3, with 8 bases in between. This CDR3 is built from 13 residues. The CDR3 nucleotides read TGTGCCAGCAGTGAAATGGGGAGCTACGAGCAGTACTGC. It is translated as CASSEMGSYEQYC.

The chain links TRBV29-1 to TRBJ1-1; 8 nucleotides align to TRBD1. This CDR3 has 10 residues. Germline CDR1 reads SQVTM; CDR2 reads ANQGSEA. CDR3 sequence (DNA): TGCCACGGACAGGGCACTGAAGCTTTCTTT. The encoded protein is CHGQGTEAFF.

This chain connects TRBV11-2 to TRBJ1-4; tentative D call: TRBD1 (6 bases). Per germline, CDR1 SGHAT and CDR2 FQNNGV. The CDR3 runs to 15 residues. V shed 0 bases and J shed 4 bases, with 9 bases lying between them. In nucleotides, the CDR3 is TGTGCCAGCAGCTTAGATAGCAGGGGTAATGAAAAACTGTTTTTT. Translating it yields CASSLDSRGNEKLFF.

The V gene is TRBV18, the J gene TRBJ2-7; TRBD1 matches at 11 bases. The CDR3 sequence is 15 residues long. The germline V gene encodes CDR1 KGHSH and CDR2 LQKENI. V lost 4 bases to trimming and J lost 7 bases; unmatched junction nucleotides: 9. The CDR3 is CASSHRDRGVEEQYF. The CDR3 DNA sequence: TGTGCCAGCTCACACCGGGACAGGGGGGTGGAGGAGCAGTACTTC.